These T cell receptor beta chains were read from a single sample in a study of CD8 T cells in ankylosing spondylitis. TCRdb re-analysed the 5' RACE reads in MiXCR, keeping a single row per CDR3 protein. The sample comprises 250,000 or so distinct CDR3 sequences, 15% to 20% of which are singletons, and roughly a third rests with the top ten. Sequenced material: blood, either unsorted or a sorted T cell fraction (not recorded which). The receptors were sampled from a male donor with ankylosing spondylitis or in good health (not recorded which). Each CDR3 is given with its conserved first and last residue. The D gene is left open where the match is weak. Some rows have no size entry. The others give once, few or many, or a class for an expanded clone.

TRBJ2-7 TRBV13 many - CASSLAVRGSYEQYF TGTGCCAGCAGCTTGGCTGTCAGGGGTTCCTACGAGCAGTACTTC
TRBJ2-7 TRBV5-6 - - CASSLGDIYEQYF TGTGCCAGCAGCTTGGGGGACATCTACGAGCAGTACTTC
TRBJ1-2 TRBV6-2/TRBV6-3 - - CASSYSYETPDGYTF TGTGCCAGCAGTTACTCTTACGAGACCCCGGATGGCTACACCTTC
TRBJ1-5 TRBV15 few - CATSAGQGNQPQHF TGTGCCACCAGCGCGGGTCAAGGCAATCAGCCCCAGCATTTT
TRBJ2-2 TRBV2 many - CASSGTTDTGELFF TGTGCCAGCAGTGGAACGACGGACACCGGGGAGCTGTTTTTT
TRBJ2-7 TRBV30 - TRBD2 CAWKAGTSYEQYF TGTGCCTGGAAAGCGGGGACCTCCTACGAGCAGTACTTC
TRBJ2-7 TRBV19 - - CASSMGQDSSYEQYF TGTGCCAGTAGTATGGGCCAGGATAGCTCCTACGAGCAGTACTTC
TRBJ2-3 TRBV12-3/TRBV12-4 - - CASTGPGGADTQYF TGTGCCAGCACCGGACCCGGAGGCGCAGATACGCAGTATTTT
TRBJ2-1 TRBV7-8 - - CASGDPTRNEQFF TGTGCCAGCGGGGACCCGACGCGTAATGAGCAGTTCTTC
TRBJ2-7 TRBV7-8 - TRBD1 CASSPSRTGSSYEQYF TGTGCCAGCAGCCCCAGCAGGACAGGGAGCTCCTACGAGCAGTACTTC
TRBJ2-2 TRBV27 few - CASSPTQRALRGELFF TGTGCCAGCAGTCCCACTCAGAGGGCCCTGCGCGGGGAGCTGTTTTTT
TRBJ2-7 TRBV12-3/TRBV12-4 many TRBD2 CASSFRLAGLAEQYF TGTGCCAGCAGTTTCCGGCTAGCGGGGCTTGCAGAGCAGTACTTC
TRBJ2-7 TRBV4-1 - TRBD1 CASSQGVGTGASYEQYF TGCGCCAGCAGCCAAGGTGTAGGAACAGGGGCTAGCTACGAGCAGTACTTC
TRBJ2-1 TRBV7-8 few TRBD2 CASSRIAGGPGNEQFF TGTGCCAGCAGCCGGATAGCGGGAGGGCCGGGGAATGAGCAGTTCTTC
TRBJ1-2 TRBV7-2 - - CASSVDVTPYGYTF TGTGCCAGCAGCGTGGACGTAACCCCCTATGGCTACACCTTC
TRBJ2-1 TRBV15 - TRBD1 CATSRDRGGDEQFF TGTGCCACCAGCAGAGATCGAGGGGGCGATGAGCAGTTCTTC
TRBJ1-1 TRBV9 few - CASSVQEGGNTEAFF TGTGCCAGCAGCGTTCAAGAGGGGGGGAACACTGAAGCTTTCTTT
TRBJ2-5 TRBV29-1 - - CSVVPTGIQETQYF TGCAGCGTTGTCCCCACGGGGATCCAAGAGACCCAGTACTTC
TRBJ2-3 TRBV20-1 few - CSASSASSSTDTQYF TGCAGTGCTAGTTCCGCGAGCAGCAGCACAGATACGCAGTATTTT
TRBJ2-5 TRBV5-1 - TRBD2 CASSLEYGLAGEETQYF TGCGCCAGCAGCTTGGAGTATGGTCTAGCGGGAGAAGAGACCCAGTACTTC
TRBJ2-5 TRBV6-5 few TRBD1 CASSYGVTWDREIETQYF TGTGCCAGCAGTTACGGGGTCACGTGGGACAGGGAGATCGAGACCCAGTACTTC
TRBJ2-1 TRBV12-3/TRBV12-4 many - CASSLGLYNEQFF TGTGCCAGCAGCCTCGGACTCTACAATGAGCAGTTCTTC